This T cell receptor (beta chain) was captured in a study of blood T cell repertoires in COVID-19. Original handling: Counts of nucleated cells, estimated from reference gene primer amplification, were obtained. Assay: immunoSEQ multiplex PCR; the TCRdb copy retains only in-frame clones and omits some. V, J and clone size reflect that table, while D and trimming were determined from the DNA. The sample consists of about 210,000 clones, approximately 78% of them appearing once. V was pared by 5 bases and J by 9 bases, with 7 bases of the junction left unmatched. The CDR3 sequence is 13 residues long. Germline values: CDR1 SEHNR, CDR2 FQNEAQ (reference sequence).

This chain uses TRBV7-9 with TRBJ2-1; 7 bases fit TRBD1. The TCR sequence derives from a woman aged 40-49 years with acute or convalescent COVID-19. Sequencing was performed on peripheral blood. Here the CDR3 reads CASSLGTAFEQFF. The DNA for the CDR3 is TGTGCCAGCAGCCTCGGGACAGCTTTTGAGCAGTTCTTC.